This T cell receptor beta chain was sequenced during a study of identifying expanded T cells in peripheral blood. Germline values: CDR1 MNHNY, CDR2 SVGAGI (reference sequence). The CDR3 is 13 residues long. Between the trimmed V and J ends, which lost 9 bases and 0 bases, there was a span of 12 bases. As regards this clone: Its antigen is not known.

No infections or other immune events were documented during collection. The assay was immunoSEQ multiplex PCR, and TCRdb's table has in-frame clones only and misses some. Altogether about 97,000 clones are present, roughly 88% being singletons, with the ten largest covering about 14%. Study-level points and caveats: Variance in clone template counts between two-week samples significantly increased with total template count across all healthy donors.

The clonotype originates from a person between 18 and 69 years old in good health. The rearrangement joins TRBV6-6 to TRBJ2-7, with D possibly being TRBD2 (7 bases). Sequencing used blood. CDR3 residues: CASWGGRSYEQYF. The CDR3 DNA sequence: TGTGCCAGTTGGGGGGGGCGCTCCTACGAGCAGTACTTC.